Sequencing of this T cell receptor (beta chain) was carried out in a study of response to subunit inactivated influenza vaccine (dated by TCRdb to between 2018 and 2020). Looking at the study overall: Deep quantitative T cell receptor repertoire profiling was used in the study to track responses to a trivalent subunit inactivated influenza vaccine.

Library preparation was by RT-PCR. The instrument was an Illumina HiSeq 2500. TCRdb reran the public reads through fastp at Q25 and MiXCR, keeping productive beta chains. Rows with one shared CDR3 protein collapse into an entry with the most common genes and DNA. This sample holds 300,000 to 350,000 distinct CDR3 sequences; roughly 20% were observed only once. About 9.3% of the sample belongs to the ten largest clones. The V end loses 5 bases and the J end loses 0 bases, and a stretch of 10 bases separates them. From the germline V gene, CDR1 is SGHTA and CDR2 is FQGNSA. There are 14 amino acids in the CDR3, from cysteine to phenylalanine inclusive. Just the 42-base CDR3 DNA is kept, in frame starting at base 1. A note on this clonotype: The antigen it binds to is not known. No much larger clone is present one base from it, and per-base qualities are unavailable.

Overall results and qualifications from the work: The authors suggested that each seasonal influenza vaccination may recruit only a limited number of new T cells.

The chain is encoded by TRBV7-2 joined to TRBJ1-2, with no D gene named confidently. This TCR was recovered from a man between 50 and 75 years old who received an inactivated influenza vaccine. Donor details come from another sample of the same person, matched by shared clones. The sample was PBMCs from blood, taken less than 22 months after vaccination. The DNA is TGTGCCAGCAGCCCCGCCGCAGCTAACTATGGCTACACCTTC. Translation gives CASSPAAANYGYTF.